The 30 T cell receptor beta chains in this list originate from one sample, sequenced in a study of T cells in Graves' hyperthyroidism and ophthalmopathy. Amplification yielded TCR beta CDR3 regions, with RNA transcripts as the source. RT-PCR in the first round (using the HTBI primer set) targeted the TCR CDR3. TCRdb itself ran the multiplex PCR reads through MiXCR, one entry per CDR3 protein. This sample carries around 250,000 distinct CDR3 sequences, over 15% of them seen once, and the ten largest clones take less than 35%. Sequencing used blood. These TCRs come from a woman between 18 and 30 years old with Graves' ophthalmopathy.

This clonotype occurred many times. V is TRBV5-1 and J is TRBJ2-1; D gene unclear. The CDR3 contains 15 residues. V was shortened by 2 bases and J by 4 bases, with 13 bases between the two germline ends. Germline lookup yields CDR1 SGHRS and CDR2 YFSETQ. CDR3 sequence: CASSLAPKGYNEQFF. The CDR3 nucleotides are TGCGCCAGCAGCTTAGCCCCGAAGGGTTACAATGAGCAGTTCTTC.

This clonotype came up a few times. Being one base from a much bigger clone, this may be a read error. The chain joins TRBV28 to TRBJ1-1; no clear D. This CDR3 comprises 20 residues. Germline CDR1 and CDR2: MDHEN and SYDVKM. With 2 bases removed from V and 4 bases from J, the gap between germline ends came to 29 bases. The CDR3 sequence is CASSLIYLEPFWVMSTEAFF. Here the CDR3 DNA reads TGTGCCAGCAGTTTAATATACCTCGAGCCCTTCTGGGTAATGAGCACTGAAGCTTTCTTT.

This chain connects TRBV7-3 to TRBJ2-3; 7 bases fit TRBD2. There are 15 residues in the CDR3. J gave up 4 bases and V 5 bases, and 9 bases lay outside the gene matches. Looked up from germline, CDR1 is SGHTA and CDR2 is FQGTGA. Here the CDR3 DNA reads TGTGCCAGCAGCGTAGGAGGCGGGAGAGCAGATACGCAGTATTTT. Amino acid sequence: CASSVGGGRADTQYF.

The sample holds many counts of this clonotype. J is TRBJ1-1 and V is TRBV28; D not resolved. The V end lost 7 bases, the J end lost 3 bases, and 21 bases lay between the germline ends. The CDR3 is made up of 16 amino acids. Looked up from germline, CDR1 is MDHEN and CDR2 is SYDVKM. The CDR3 protein is CASNTWFLAAYTEAFF. As DNA, the CDR3 is TGTGCCAGCAACACATGGTTTTTGGCGGCCTACACTGAAGCTTTCTTT.

This clonotype showed up many times. The chain has TRBV19 and TRBJ1-1; no definite D call. The CDR3 covers 19 residues. Germline CDR1 and CDR2: LNHDA and SQIVND (reference sequence). V lost 9 bases, J lost 1 base, and 30 bases lay in between. The CDR3 sequence is CASLGFSVGSTPPNTEAFF. CDR3 nucleotides: TGTGCCAGCCTAGGGTTCTCGGTAGGGAGTACACCTCCGAACACTGAAGCTTTCTTT.

This clonotype was seen many times. The rearrangement links TRBV11-2 to TRBJ2-3; D call uncertain. Germline V gene lookup returns CDR1 SGHAT and CDR2 FQNNGV. V dropped 5 bases and J dropped 2 bases, with 11 bases sitting between them. The CDR3 is made up of 14 amino acids. Here the CDR3 DNA reads TGTGCCAGCAGCCCCCGCAAGTTCACAGATACGCAGTATTTT. Protein sequence: CASSPRKFTDTQYF. Full variable domain (outside the CDR3, taken from reference TRBV11-2 and TRBJ2-3): EAGVAQSPRYKIIEKRQSVAFWCNPISGHATLYWYQQILGQGPKLLIQFQNNGVVDDSQLPKDRFSAERLKGVDSTLKIQPAKLEDSAVYLCASSPRKFTDTQYFGPGTRLTVL.

This clonotype was seen repeatedly, ten times or more. The chain employs TRBV20-1 and TRBJ2-7, with D perhaps matching TRBD2 (6 bases). Trimming took off 7 bases at V and 0 bases at J, with 13 bases between the two ends. CDR1 and CDR2 (germline): DFQATT, SNEGSKA (reference sequence). The CDR3 consists of 13 residues. The CDR3 protein is CSVLANTSYEQYF. For the CDR3, the DNA is TGCAGTGTTCTAGCGAACACCTCCTACGAGCAGTACTTC.

This clonotype has ten or more counts. The chain uses TRBV7-2 and TRBJ1-1, with D hard to call. The CDR3 has 19 residues. The germline V gene encodes CDR1 SGHTA and CDR2 FQGNSA. Trimming cost V 5 bases and J 1 base, with 26 bases left between them. The chain's CDR3 is CASSLTLRTTQTQNTEAFF. The CDR3 nucleotides read TGTGCCAGCAGCCTTACCCTTAGAACTACCCAGACCCAGAACACTGAAGCTTTCTTT. The full variable domain, completed using reference TRBV7-2 and TRBJ1-1, is GAGVSQSPSNKVTEKGKDVELRCDPISGHTALYWYRQSLGQGLEFLIYFQGNSAPDKSGLPSDRFSAERTGGSVSTLTIQRTQQEDSAVYLCASSLTLRTTQTQNTEAFFGQGTRLTVV.

This clonotype was seen many times. The chain has TRBV14 and TRBJ2-1; D is unresolved. The germline V gene has CDR1 SGHDN and CDR2 FVKESK. Between the trimmed V and J ends, which lost 0 bases and 1 base, there was a span of 4 bases. The CDR3 totals 14 residues. CDR3 in DNA: TGTGCCAGCAGCCAAGAGTATTCCTACAATGAGCAGTTCTTC. Amino acids: CASSQEYSYNEQFF.

This clonotype has ten or more counts. The chain combines TRBV7-2 with TRBJ2-1; 8 bases map to TRBD2. The CDR3 sequence is 16 residues long. Trimming at V came to 5 bases and at J to 9 bases, leaving 15 bases not matched to a gene. The V gene's germline CDR1 is SGHTA and CDR2 FQGNSA. In DNA, the CDR3 is TGTGCCAGCAGCCTTCAGGACGGGAGGGCCCGTGGTGAGCAGTTCTTC. This gives the protein CASSLQDGRARGEQFF.

The chain uses TRBV6-2 or TRBV6-3 and TRBJ1-5, with D perhaps TRBD1 (6 bases). Trimming removed 0 bases from V and 7 bases from J, with 16 bases in between. Per germline, CDR1 MNHEY and CDR2 SVGEGT. The CDR3 covers 16 residues. This chain's CDR3 is CASSYSIPGGRQPQHF. CDR3 nucleotides: TGTGCCAGCAGTTACTCGATACCGGGGGGCAGGCAGCCCCAGCATTTT.

Ten or more counts support this clonotype. The rearrangement uses TRBV2 and TRBJ1-1, with D maybe TRBD1 (5 bases). The CDR3 has 14 residues. Trimming stripped 2 bases from V and 8 bases from J, with 15 bases between. CDR1 SNHLY and CDR2 FYNNEI come from the germline V gene. The CDR3 sequence: CASSERDGPTEAFF. The CDR3 coding sequence is TGTGCCAGCAGTGAAAGGGACGGGCCGACCGAAGCTTTCTTT.

The CDR3 here is CASTSVNTGELFF. The CDR3 coding sequence is TGTGCCAGCACTAGCGTTAACACCGGGGAGCTGTTTTTT. The J gene is TRBJ2-2, the V gene TRBV19; 7 bases map to TRBD2. The CDR3 is 13 amino acids. Looked up from germline, CDR1 is LNHDA and CDR2 is SQIVND (reference sequence). After removal of 9 bases from V and 2 bases from J, the junction contained 3 bases not matched to a gene. Full variable domain (remainder filled in from reference TRBV19 and TRBJ2-2): DGGITQSPKYLFRKEGQNVTLSCEQNLNHDAMYWYRQDPGQGLRLIYYSQIVNDFQKGDIAEGYSVSREKKESFPLTVTSAQKNPTAFYLCASTSVNTGELFFGEGSRLTVL.

In its sample, this clonotype was seen many times. The chain is built from TRBV5-1 and TRBJ1-1; the match to TRBD1 covers 7 bases. The V and J ends lost 4 bases and 4 bases, in that order; junction bases with no gene match: 7. The CDR3 contains 14 residues. Germline CDR1 SGHRS, CDR2 YFSETQ. Here the CDR3 DNA reads TGCGCCAGCAGCCGCGACAGGGTAGGCACTGAAGCTTTCTTT. Amino acid sequence: CASSRDRVGTEAFF.

This clonotype was recorded at least ten times. The rearrangement joins TRBV20-1 to TRBJ1-2, with D possibly being TRBD1 (6 bases). The CDR3 is 13 residues long. CDR1 is DFQATT, CDR2 SNEGSKA, per germline (reference sequence). V gave up 5 bases and J gave up 4 bases, with 14 bases separating them. This CDR3 is CSADLDSPYGYTF. The CDR3 nucleotides read TGCAGTGCTGACCTGGACAGTCCCTATGGCTACACCTTC.

This clonotype was detected ten times or more. This chain connects TRBV27 to TRBJ2-7, with 11 bases aligning to TRBD1. Germline CDR1 MNHEY, CDR2 SMNVEV (reference sequence). This CDR3 has 17 residues. V lost 3 bases to trimming and J lost 3 bases; unmatched junction nucleotides: 10. The CDR3 loop is CASSLLPGQGVGYEQYF. CDR3 nucleotide sequence: TGTGCCAGCAGTTTGCTCCCGGGACAGGGGGTCGGCTACGAGCAGTACTTC.

This clonotype was seen only a few times. V is TRBV7-9 and J is TRBJ1-2, with D unresolved. Germline-derived CDR1 and CDR2 are SEHNR and FQNEAQ (reference sequence). This CDR3 spans 18 amino acids. The V gene lost 2 bases and the J gene lost 8 bases, with 27 bases spanning the gap. The CDR3 coding sequence is TGTGCCAGCAGCTTAAGGCGGGGAAAATGGGGAAGAGTGAAGGGCTACACCTTC. Encoded protein: CASSLRRGKWGRVKGYTF.

This clonotype has at least ten counts. The rearrangement joins TRBV12-3 or TRBV12-4 to TRBJ2-6, with a possible D match to TRBD1 (6 bases). V gave up 4 bases and J gave up 2 bases, with 15 bases separating them. The CDR3 length is 17 residues. CDR3 loop: CASSSSWGQAGANVLTF. The CDR3 nucleotides read TGTGCCAGCAGTTCCTCATGGGGGCAGGCTGGGGCCAACGTCCTGACTTTC.

This clonotype was found many times. The CDR3: CASSLALAGVSNEQFF. Written as DNA, the CDR3 is TGTGCCAGCAGCTTAGCGCTAGCGGGAGTGAGCAATGAGCAGTTCTTC. The V gene is TRBV7-2, the J gene TRBJ2-1, with 10 bases that match TRBD2. The germline gives CDR1 SGHTA, CDR2 FQGNSA. The CDR3 covers 16 residues. With 0 bases clipped from V and 6 bases from J, the junction kept 5 bases outside the gene matches. Together with reference TRBV7-2 and TRBJ2-1, the CDR3 gives the full variable domain: GAGVSQSPSNKVTEKGKDVELRCDPISGHTALYWYRQSLGQGLEFLIYFQGNSAPDKSGLPSDRFSAERTGGSVSTLTIQRTQQEDSAVYLCASSLALAGVSNEQFFGPGTRLTVL.

The sample holds a few counts of this clonotype. The chain couples TRBV6-7 to TRBJ2-7; no clear D gene. TRBV6-7 is filed as an ORF, its function uncertain. V lost 6 bases and J lost 1, with 13 bases in between. This CDR3 has 14 amino acids. The CDR3 nucleotides are TGTGCCAGCAGCCCTAACCGAAGATCCTACGAGCAGTACTTC. This sequence encodes CASSPNRRSYEQYF.

In its sample, this clonotype was seen many times. V gene TRBV12-3 or TRBV12-4 combines with J gene TRBJ2-1, with unresolved D. The length of the CDR3 is 17 residues. V dropped 4 bases and J dropped 0 bases, with 16 bases sitting between them. The CDR3 nucleotides are TGTGCCAGCAGTTCTCTTTGGGCCCAGAGCTCCTACAATGAGCAGTTCTTC. Residues: CASSSLWAQSSYNEQFF.

This clonotype was seen ten or more times. The rearrangement joins TRBV20-1 to TRBJ2-3; tentative D call: TRBD1 (7 bases). Germline V gene sequence: CDR1 DFQATT, CDR2 SNEGSKA (reference sequence). The V and J ends lost 6 bases and 3 bases respectively, with 25 bases between them. The CDR3 totals 17 residues. The CDR3 spells CSANFPALTGRTDTQYF. The CDR3 DNA follows: TGCAGTGCCAATTTCCCCGCCTTGACAGGGAGGACAGATACGCAGTATTTT.

In its sample, this clonotype was seen many times. V and J are TRBV28 and TRBJ1-6; unclear D gene. This CDR3 is built from 14 residues. Germline CDR1 and CDR2: MDHEN and SYDVKM. V lost 5 bases and J lost 5, with 10 bases in between. CDR3 nucleotides: TGTGCCAGCAGTCCCGTATTTAATAATTCACCCCTCCACTTT. This encodes CASSPVFNNSPLHF.

This clonotype was picked up many times. This chain connects TRBV7-3 to TRBJ2-5, with a weak D call TRBD1 (6 bases). CDR3 size: 14 residues. The germline gives CDR1 SGHTA, CDR2 FQGTGA. V lost 4 bases to trimming and J lost 5 bases, with 14 bases between them. The CDR3 DNA sequence: TGTGCCAGCAGCTCAGGACAGCCCCCGGAGACCCAGTACTTC. It codes for CASSSGQPPETQYF.

Many counts were recorded for this clonotype. CDR3 nucleotides: TGCGCCAGCAGCCCGTCCGTGGGGCCCAACAATGAGCAGTTCTTC. Protein product: CASSPSVGPNNEQFF. The chain employs TRBV4-1 and TRBJ2-1; D may be TRBD1 (5 bases). The germline CDR1 and CDR2 sequences are MGHRA and YSYEKL. The CDR3 has 15 residues. The V gene lost 4 bases and the J gene lost 5 bases, with 15 bases spanning the gap.

This clonotype was detected only once. This chain connects TRBV19 to TRBJ2-6, with TRBD2 identical over 8 bases. Germline V gene sequence: CDR1 LNHDA, CDR2 SQIVND (reference sequence). The CDR3 totals 16 residues. The J segment lost 0 bases and the V segment lost 7 bases, leaving 5 bases of the junction unmatched. CDR3 DNA: TGTGCCAGTAAAGCGGGGGAATACTCTGGGGCCAACGTCCTGACTTTC. Amino acid sequence: CASKAGEYSGANVLTF.

Many counts were recorded for this clonotype. The CDR3 DNA sequence: TGTGCCAGCAGCTTAGGACGAGTGGGATACAATGAGCAGTTCTTC. It is translated as CASSLGRVGYNEQFF. The chain carries TRBV7-9 and TRBJ2-1; D is unresolved. The CDR3 extends over 15 amino acids. V shed 1 base and J shed 4 bases, with 11 bases lying between them. CDR1 and CDR2 from the germline V gene are SEHNR and FQNEAQ (reference sequence).

This clonotype was found a few times. The rearrangement joins TRBV3-1 to TRBJ2-2; TRBD1 might be the D (5 bases). The V and J ends lost 1 base and 5 bases respectively, with 14 bases between them. CDR3 size: 16 residues. In germline, CDR1 is LGHDT, CDR2 YNNKEL (reference sequence). CDR3 DNA sequence: TGTGCCAGCAGCCAAGTCGAGACAGACAATACCGGGGAGCTGTTTTTT. Translating gives CASSQVETDNTGELFF.

The table lists this clonotype with a few counts. The rearrangement uses TRBV6-1 and TRBJ1-5, with 11 bases aligning to TRBD1. The CDR3 is made up of 17 amino acids. CDR1 is MNHNS, CDR2 SASEGT, per germline. V shed 2 bases, J shed 7 bases, and the junction held 10 bases outside the gene matches. CDR3 DNA: TGTGCCAGCAGTGAACTCGGGACAGGGGGAAGTCGGCAGCCCCAGCATTTT. This encodes CASSELGTGGSRQPQHF.

This clonotype was found many times. The chain recombines TRBV6-2 or TRBV6-3 with TRBJ1-2; D possibly corresponds to TRBD1 (5 bases). Deletions cut 5 bases from V and 2 bases from J, with 12 bases between. In germline, CDR1 is MNHEY, CDR2 SVGEGT. There are 14 residues in the CDR3. The CDR3 nucleotides read TGTGCCAGCAGTCCCACAGGCGTCAACTATGGCTACACCTTC. Its protein is CASSPTGVNYGYTF.